The 27 T cell receptor beta chains given below trace back to one sample, sequenced in a study of molecular identifiers for immune sequencing clone quantification. From the PCR reads, TCRdb called clonotypes with MiXCR, one entry per CDR3 protein. The sample holds around 460,000 distinct CDR3 sequences; about 26% are singletons and the top ten take under 0.85%. Sequences were obtained from naive CD8+ T cells from blood, with Jurkat cell RNA spiked in. The sample's subset: FACS-sorted CD8+CD4-CCR7+CD45RA+ naive T cells. Every receptor here comes from a human donor in good health. Some libraries in this study had Jurkat cell RNA spiked in.

At least ten counts were recorded for this clonotype. V gene TRBV19 combines with J gene TRBJ2-7; 9 bases agree with TRBD1. Looked up from germline, CDR1 is LNHDA and CDR2 is SQIVND (reference sequence). The CDR3 length is 15 residues. Losses at the gene ends were 3 bases for V and 0 bases for J; bases not matched to a gene: 3. This CDR3 reads CASSIGQGRSYEQYF. The CDR3 DNA reads as TGTGCCAGTAGTATCGGACAGGGGCGCTCCTACGAGCAGTACTTC.

CDR3: CSAARREATNRRETQYF. The DNA for the CDR3 is TGCAGTGCTGCCCGACGTGAGGCGACAAACCGCCGAGAGACCCAGTACTTC. The V gene is TRBV20-1, the J gene TRBJ2-5; no definite D call. Trimming took 5 bases from V and 4 from J, leaving 26 bases between them. The CDR3 is 17 residues long. Germline CDR1 DFQATT, CDR2 SNEGSKA (reference sequence).

This clonotype came up many times. This chain links TRBV4-2 with TRBJ2-3; 10 bases agree with TRBD2. Germline V gene sequence: CDR1 LGHNA, CDR2 YNFKEQ. V shed 3 bases and J 4 bases; nucleotides not matched to a gene: 16. CDR3 length: 19 residues. The CDR3 DNA is TGTGCCAGCAGCCAGACGGGACTAGCGAGTTCCATAACTCCAGATACGCAGTATTTT. Residues: CASSQTGLASSITPDTQYF.

To note about this clonotype: At one boundary the junction diverges from the germline segment, which might be a read error. The chain is built from TRBV7-9 and TRBJ1-2; the D gene is possibly TRBD1 (5 bases). Per germline, CDR1 SEHNR and CDR2 FQNEAQ (reference sequence). The CDR3 sequence is 15 residues long. CDR3 bases: TGTGCCAGCAGCCCGGGGGACTTACCCCTTCATGGCTGCACCTTC. Encoded protein: CASSPGDLPLHGCTF.

The V call is TRBV4-3, the J call TRBJ1-3; possible D gene TRBD1, 5 bases. CDR3 size: 15 residues. Germline CDR1 reads LGHNA; CDR2 reads YSLEER. V was clipped by 0 bases and J by 8 bases, with 14 bases between them. CDR3: CASSQDLPPGHTIYF. DNA for the CDR3: TGCGCCAGCAGCCAAGATCTGCCCCCGGGACACACCATATATTTT.

This clonotype was picked up many times. This chain links TRBV4-1 with TRBJ2-3, with a possible D match to TRBD1 (6 bases). Germline assignment: CDR1 MGHRA and CDR2 YSYEKL. The CDR3 is 13 amino acids. The germline V and J ends were trimmed by 5 bases and 13 bases, with 19 bases remaining between them. The CDR3 DNA sequence: TGCGCCAGCAGCGGAACAGGGCCACCGGGCGAGTATTTT. Its protein is CASSGTGPPGEYF.

A remark on this clonotype: Since a much larger clone is just one base distant, this may be a read error. V gene TRBV7-2 combines with J gene TRBJ2-7; 7 bases fit TRBD1. This CDR3 spans 14 amino acids. Germline V gives CDR1 SGHTA, CDR2 FQGNSA. CDR3 residues: CASSPGTVVYAQYF. The DNA for the CDR3 is TGTGCCAGCAGCCCGGGGACAGTAGTTTACGCGCAGTACTTC.

V and J are TRBV12-3 or TRBV12-4 and TRBJ1-4; tentative D call: TRBD1 (5 bases). The CDR3 loop spans 14 amino acids. V lost 7 bases to trimming and J lost 14 bases, with 23 bases between them. The CDR3 DNA reads TGTGCCAGCACCCAATTCGGGGCGTCCTATCAGCTGTTTTTT. Protein product: CASTQFGASYQLFF.

This rearrangement joins TRBV6-4 to TRBJ1-5, with 7 nucleotides matching TRBD1. This CDR3 has 15 amino acids. V lost 0 bases to trimming and J lost 4 bases; unmatched junction nucleotides: 3. Germline V gene sequence: CDR1 MRHNA, CDR2 SNTAGT. DNA for the CDR3: TGTGCCAGCAGTGACTCGATACAGGGGAATCAGCCCCAGCATTTT. Its protein product is CASSDSIQGNQPQHF.

Comment on this clonotype: At one boundary the junction diverges from the germline segment, which might be a read error. J is TRBJ1-2 and V is TRBV4-3; TRBD1 might be the D (5 bases). Germline V CDR1 and CDR2: LGHNA, YSLEER. This CDR3 has 18 residues. The DNA for the CDR3 is TGCGCCAGCAGCCCCGGGCAAGGAGGCAGGGATCCGGGGTATGGCTACGCCTTC. Protein: CASSPGQGGRDPGYGYAF.

Only a few counts were recorded for this clonotype. The chain carries TRBV27 and TRBJ1-4; TRBD1 is a possible D gene (5 bases). The CDR3 totals 16 residues. Trimming pared 6 bases from V and 5 bases from J, leaving 19 bases between. Germline V gene data show CDR1 as MNHEY and CDR2 as SMNVEV (reference sequence). The DNA for the CDR3 is TGTGCCAGCAGACACAAGACAGAGATCAACAATGAAAAACTGTTTTTT. This codes for CASRHKTEINNEKLFF.

The genes are TRBV2 and TRBJ2-3, with D tentatively TRBD1 or TRBD2 (5 bases each). The CDR3 runs to 18 residues. Trimming cost V 0 bases and J 4 bases, with 20 bases left between them. The germline CDR1 and CDR2 sequences are SNHLY and FYNNEI. The CDR3 coding sequence is TGTGCCAGCAGTGAAGCGTCTCTATCTCGGGACCAGTCAGATACGCAGTATTTT. Residues: CASSEASLSRDQSDTQYF.

Ten or more counts support this clonotype. This chain links TRBV14 with TRBJ1-1, with unresolved D. Deletions cut 0 bases from V and 2 bases from J, with 13 bases between. The germline V gene encodes CDR1 SGHDN and CDR2 FVKESK. There are 16 residues in the CDR3. CDR3 DNA sequence: TGTGCCAGCAGCCAAGAGCACCGACCCTACAACACTGAAGCTTTCTTT. It codes for CASSQEHRPYNTEAFF.

This clonotype occurred a few times. V is TRBV20-1 and J is TRBJ2-7, with D perhaps TRBD1 (5 bases). CDR3 length: 15 amino acids. Germline CDR1 DFQATT, CDR2 SNEGSKA (reference sequence). The germline V and J ends were trimmed by 6 bases and 0 bases, with 18 bases remaining between them. Here the CDR3 DNA reads TGCAGTGCACATCCCAGACAGCAAACCTCCTACGAGCAGTACTTC. Translation gives CSAHPRQQTSYEQYF.

This clonotype was seen at least ten times. V is TRBV7-9 and J is TRBJ2-1; D ambiguous. V lost 4 bases to trimming and J lost 7 bases, with 23 bases between them. Germline V gene lookup returns CDR1 SEHNR and CDR2 FQNEAQ (reference sequence). The CDR3 extends over 17 amino acids. For the CDR3, the DNA is TGTGCCAGCAGCTCCCCATCCGGGTCCCGCCGAGGTAATGAGCAGTTCTTC. This gives the protein CASSSPSGSRRGNEQFF.

Notes on this clonotype: A clone one base away is much larger, so this may be a read error. The rearrangement uses TRBV9 and TRBJ1-6; D is ambiguous. This CDR3 region has 15 residues. Trimming shortened V by 3 bases and J by 7 bases, and 14 bases separated the two germline ends. Per the germline V gene, CDR1 is SGDLS and CDR2 is YYNGEE. CDR3 amino acids: CASSGDGYVNSPLHF. Here the CDR3 DNA reads TGTGCCAGCAGCGGAGACGGATACGTCAATTCACCCCTCCACTTT.

A word on this clonotype: A much larger clone lies a single base off, so this may be a read error. As the CDR3 is not closed by the conserved phenylalanine or tryptophan, this likely results from a read error. The V gene is TRBV28, the J gene TRBJ2-7; D not certain. The CDR3 is 12 amino acids. The V end was cut by 5 bases, the J end by 3 bases, with 8 bases between. Germline-derived CDR1 and CDR2 are MDHEN and SYDVKM. CDR3 nucleotide sequence: TGTGCCAGCAGTCCCAAGGGCTACGAGCAGTACTTG. Amino acids: CASSPKGYEQYL.

This clonotype showed up just a few times. The CDR3 does not close with the conserved phenylalanine or tryptophan, likely indicating a read error. The genes are TRBV19 and TRBJ2-2, with no clear D. Looked up from germline, CDR1 is LNHDA and CDR2 is SQIVND (reference sequence). The V end was cut by 3 bases, the J end by 3 bases, with 2 bases between. The CDR3 has 12 amino acids. CDR3 in amino acids: CASSIYTGELFS. In DNA, the CDR3 is TGTGCCAGTAGTATTTACACCGGGGAGCTGTTTTCT.

This clonotype was observed a handful of times. The chain employs TRBV10-3 and TRBJ2-5; 10 bases match TRBD2. Trimming removed 2 bases from V and 7 bases from J; junction bases left unmatched: 7. This CDR3 contains 15 residues. Germline V gives CDR1 ENHRY, CDR2 SYGVKD. CDR3: CAISEQREGASTQYF. As DNA, the CDR3 is TGTGCCATCAGTGAGCAGCGGGAGGGTGCATCGACCCAGTACTTC.

This clonotype showed up many times. The chain couples TRBV7-9 to TRBJ1-1, with D hard to call. V was trimmed by 5 bases and J by 0 bases, leaving 10 bases between them. Per the germline V gene, CDR1 is SEHNR and CDR2 is FQNEAQ (reference sequence). CDR3 length equals 14 residues. The CDR3 reads CASSKRTVNTEAFF. Written as DNA, the CDR3 is TGTGCCAGCAGCAAAAGGACGGTGAACACTGAAGCTTTCTTT. The complete variable domain, with remaining parts taken from reference TRBV7-9 and TRBJ1-1, reads DTGVSQNPRHKITKRGQNVTFRCDPISEHNRLYWYRQTLGQGPEFLTYFQNEAQLEKSRLLSDRFSAERPKGSFSTLEIQRTEQGDSAMYLCASSKRTVNTEAFFGQGTRLTVV.

This chain uses TRBV28 with TRBJ1-1, with D uncertain. V was pared by 7 bases and J by 7 bases, with 10 bases between. The CDR3 covers 11 residues. Germline V gives CDR1 MDHEN, CDR2 SYDVKM. This chain's CDR3 is CASTFGVEAFF. CDR3 DNA: TGTGCCAGCACCTTCGGGGTTGAAGCTTTCTTT.

The gene calls are TRBV19 and TRBJ2-5, with 11 positions matching TRBD2. CDR1 and CDR2 (germline): LNHDA, SQIVND (reference sequence). Trimming took 7 bases from V and 0 from J; bases not matched to a gene: 1. The CDR3 loop spans 14 amino acids. The CDR3 region has the DNA TGTGCCAGTACTAGCGGGAGGTACCAAGAGACCCAGTACTTC. It codes for CASTSGRYQETQYF.

The chain recombines TRBV28 with TRBJ2-7, with a tentative D call TRBD1 (6 bases). The V gene lost 3 bases and the J gene lost 7 bases, with 13 bases spanning the gap. Per the germline V gene, CDR1 is MDHEN and CDR2 is SYDVKM. The CDR3 totals 13 residues. This chain's CDR3 is CASSFSRQVEQYF. The CDR3, as DNA: TGTGCCAGCAGTTTTAGCCGACAGGTAGAGCAGTACTTC.

At least ten counts were recorded for this clonotype. V gene TRBV4-1 combines with J gene TRBJ2-7; D may match TRBD1 or TRBD2 (5 bases each). Trimming shortened V by 4 bases and J by 0 bases, and 16 bases separated the two germline ends. In germline, CDR1 is MGHRA, CDR2 YSYEKL. The CDR3 consists of 16 residues. The CDR3 reads CASSLSGTGTSYEQYF. In DNA, the CDR3 is TGCGCCAGCAGCCTGTCCGGGACGGGTACCTCCTACGAGCAGTACTTC.

This chain's CDR3 is CASSLATPGFKETQYF. In DNA, the CDR3 is TGTGCCAGCAGCTTAGCTACGCCAGGGTTTAAAGAGACCCAGTACTTC. The rearrangement uses TRBV7-6 and TRBJ2-5; D is possibly TRBD1 (5 bases). Trimming took 0 bases from V and 3 from J, leaving 14 bases between them. CDR3 length: 16 amino acids. Germline V CDR1 and CDR2: SGHVS, FNYEAQ.

This clonotype was observed many times. The chain is built from TRBV29-1 and TRBJ2-7; 7 bases fit TRBD2. With V trimmed by 7 bases and J by 2 bases, 5 bases remained unmatched. This CDR3 has 12 amino acids. Germline CDR1 and CDR2: SQVTM and ANQGSEA. CDR3 sequence (DNA): TGCAGCGCCGAAGGACTAGCCTACGAGCAGTACTTC. Its protein is CSAEGLAYEQYF.

The chain is built from TRBV6-2 or TRBV6-3 and TRBJ2-3; D is unresolved. CDR1 and CDR2 from the germline V gene are MNHEY and SVGEGT. Deletions cut 3 bases from V and 0 bases from J, with 13 bases between. There are 16 residues in the CDR3. In nucleotides, the CDR3 is TGTGCCAGCAGTTATTTCCTGGCAGGCAGCACAGATACGCAGTATTTT. It is translated as CASSYFLAGSTDTQYF.